These T cell receptor beta chains were read from a single sample in a study of blood T cell repertoires in COVID-19. Profiling relied on immunoSEQ multiplex PCR, and the TCRdb table lists in-frame clones only, not all of them. The sample records fewer than 85,000 clones, approximately 83% being singletons. Sequenced sample: peripheral blood. All receptors derive from a woman aged 55-70 years with acute or convalescent COVID-19. CDR3s include the opening cysteine and the closing phenylalanine or tryptophan. Each record gives: V gene, D gene, J gene, CDR3 protein. D genes are given only for firm matches.

V gene: TRBV6-1
D gene: TRBD2
J gene: TRBJ2-2
CDR3 protein: CASSEKGAGGLTGELFF

V gene: TRBV5-1
D gene: -
J gene: TRBJ1-5
CDR3 protein: CASRSGTGPSNQPQHF

V gene: TRBV4-1
D gene: -
J gene: TRBJ2-2
CDR3 protein: CASSRQLQGAGNTGELFF

V gene: TRBV5-1
D gene: -
J gene: TRBJ1-2
CDR3 protein: CASSLSDSGLYGYTF

V gene: TRBV19
D gene: TRBD1
J gene: TRBJ1-4
CDR3 protein: CASRKVQGTNEKLFF

V gene: TRBV5-1
D gene: TRBD1
J gene: TRBJ1-4
CDR3 protein: CASSLGAGQGVKLFF

V gene: TRBV5-1
D gene: TRBD1
J gene: TRBJ2-5
CDR3 protein: CASSLTGQGGGETQYF

V gene: TRBV12-3/TRBV12-4
D gene: TRBD1
J gene: TRBJ1-2
CDR3 protein: CASSLTGIDGYTF

V gene: TRBV20-1
D gene: -
J gene: TRBJ1-5
CDR3 protein: CSARREGPQHF

V gene: TRBV6-5
D gene: -
J gene: TRBJ2-3
CDR3 protein: CASSYDNGILPDTQYF

V gene: TRBV19
D gene: TRBD2
J gene: TRBJ2-5
CDR3 protein: CASSLREAGGGTQYF

V gene: TRBV3-1/TRBV3-2
D gene: -
J gene: TRBJ1-2
CDR3 protein: CASSQTSPQGYGYTF

V gene: TRBV27
D gene: -
J gene: TRBJ1-2
CDR3 protein: CASGARPPPSNYGYTF

V gene: TRBV7-9
D gene: TRBD2
J gene: TRBJ2-7
CDR3 protein: CASTLAGRIYEQYF

V gene: TRBV12-3/TRBV12-4
D gene: -
J gene: TRBJ1-1
CDR3 protein: CASHDRMNTEAFF

V gene: TRBV7-6
D gene: -
J gene: TRBJ2-5
CDR3 protein: CASSLADGGQETQYF

V gene: TRBV11-2
D gene: -
J gene: TRBJ1-2
CDR3 protein: CASSLRGGWNYGYTF

V gene: TRBV6-5
D gene: -
J gene: TRBJ1-1
CDR3 protein: CASTQGRARTEAFF

V gene: TRBV18
D gene: -
J gene: TRBJ1-2
CDR3 protein: CASCERGYTF

V gene: TRBV4-1
D gene: -
J gene: TRBJ1-1
CDR3 protein: CASSLSQGRRTEAFF

V gene: TRBV7-8
D gene: -
J gene: TRBJ2-7
CDR3 protein: CASSRTFYEQYF

V gene: TRBV9
D gene: TRBD2
J gene: TRBJ2-3
CDR3 protein: CASSPRPNSGTSTDTQYF

V gene: TRBV7-9
D gene: TRBD1
J gene: TRBJ1-2
CDR3 protein: CASSFDRAEVYGYTF

V gene: TRBV3-1/TRBV3-2
D gene: -
J gene: TRBJ1-2
CDR3 protein: CASSQGPHSGNYGYTF

V gene: TRBV5-1
D gene: TRBD2
J gene: TRBJ2-1
CDR3 protein: CASSLKPGLAGHEQFF

V gene: TRBV9
D gene: TRBD2
J gene: TRBJ2-3
CDR3 protein: CASSVALGGGITDTQYF

V gene: TRBV6-5
D gene: TRBD1
J gene: TRBJ1-1
CDR3 protein: CASRPGDRVGTEAFF

V gene: TRBV27
D gene: -
J gene: TRBJ1-6
CDR3 protein: CASSFYMAAHNSPLHF

V gene: TRBV25-1
D gene: TRBD2
J gene: TRBJ2-5
CDR3 protein: CALTKGFRGVAETQYF

V gene: TRBV4-2
D gene: -
J gene: TRBJ2-2
CDR3 protein: CASSQAPGGGDTGELFF

V gene: TRBV23-1
D gene: TRBD1
J gene: TRBJ1-1
CDR3 protein: CASSRGPGTGIGTEAFF

V gene: TRBV25-1
D gene: -
J gene: TRBJ1-6
CDR3 protein: CASSVGNSPLHF

V gene: TRBV7-9
D gene: TRBD2
J gene: TRBJ2-2
CDR3 protein: CASNGGTNTGELFF

V gene: TRBV6-5
D gene: -
J gene: TRBJ1-6
CDR3 protein: CASSYATGTSPLHF

V gene: TRBV30
D gene: -
J gene: TRBJ1-5
CDR3 protein: CAWSVSAKGNQPQHF